This T cell receptor beta chain was obtained from a study of vaccination effects on CD4 cells after COVID-19 (dated 2022 in TCRdb). For the wider study: In the ViraFEST assay, PBMC were stimulated with viral peptide pools, and antigen-specific CD4+ T cell clonotypes were then identified by expansion using TCR sequencing. Post-vaccine samples across the study were collected a median of 72 days after the second dose, with a range of 14 to 241. A few million PBMC per well were cultured with about 9 ug/ml peptides in IMDM containing around 5.3% human AB serum, 10 IU/ml IL-2 and gentamicin. In both COVID-19 convalescent patients and infection-naive vaccine recipients, the study compared SARS-CoV-2 spike-specific CD4+ TCR repertoires from before mRNA vaccination with those from after it. A total of approximately 9 COVID-19 convalescent patients and several SARS-CoV-2-naive healthy vaccine recipients were included in the full study. Cultures from other donors in the study were sequenced with the Oncomine TCR Beta short-read assay on an Illumina iSeq 100.

Of note for this clone: The antigen it recognizes is unknown. No base quality values were provided; no much bigger clone lies one nucleotide off.

After more than 9 days of culture, CD4+ T cells were isolated with the EasySep CD4+ T cell isolation kit. Participants received two doses of either the BNT162b2 or the mRNA-1273 mRNA SARS-CoV-2 vaccine. Healthy vaccine recipients had no prior SARS-CoV-2 infection, confirmed by negative nucleocapsid antibodies before and after vaccination. Half of the culture medium was replaced with fresh IL-2-containing medium on days 3 and 7. Each peptide stimulation condition was cultured in triplicate wells unless otherwise noted. Using Ficoll-Paque Plus gradient centrifugation, PBMC were separated from whole blood and then either used fresh or cryopreserved at -140C. The QIAamp micro DNA kit was used to extract genomic DNA from the cultured CD4+ T cells. The CDR3, from cysteine to valine, totals 17 residues. The DNA shown is the 51-base CDR3, in frame from base 1. V trim: 8 bases; J trim: 0 bases; unmatched bases: 13. Via the germline V gene, CDR1 is KGHDR and CDR2 SFDVKD.

The library was obtained by the immunoSEQ multiplex PCR assay. TCR beta CDR3 sequencing was performed on DNA from the cultured, isolated CD4+ T cells. Turning to the authors' computational methods: Non-productive TCR sequences were removed and reads were trimmed to the CDR3 region, keeping CDR3s of at least 7 amino acids. The MANAFEST web app was used to identify antigen-specific clonotypes by comparing expansion in peptide wells with expansion in reference cultures. To count as positive, a clone had to show expansion at FDR<0.05 compared with the reference and with all other wells, an odds ratio above 5, and a frequency above 0.1% in two replicate wells. Clonotypes significantly expanded in SARS-CoV-2 spike wells and in at least one common cold coronavirus spike condition were defined as cross-reactive. CDR3 similarity was assessed by Levenshtein distance using the stringdist R package, and unrooted trees were constructed with ape in R 3.6.1. TCRdb stores this immuneACCESS table with in-frame sequences only. Part of the clones is absent; in the studies checked, under half of the shortfall reflects unresolved V genes, and no reason is known for the rest. D and trimming were read from the DNA, whereas the V and J calls and clone size are those reported in that table. Counted in this sample were tens of thousands of clones; roughly four fifths of them appeared once. Approximately 2.2% of the sample lies in the top ten.

The research as a whole found: The study was limited by a small number of convalescent patients and lacked early post-infection timepoints. Among healthy vaccine recipients, nearly all vaccine-induced clones were SARS-CoV-2 mono-reactive, and only 1 of 255 was cross-reactive with common cold coronaviruses. Clones induced by infection and clones induced by vaccination both contracted markedly at late timepoints after vaccination, which fits with T cell responses waning over time.

The receptor comes from a human donor who received a COVID-19 vaccine. Sequencing was performed on CD4+ T cells from PBMCs cultured without peptide, taken after COVID-19 vaccination. The rearranged segments are TRBV24-1 and TRBJ2-7; 9 of the junction bases match TRBD2. The DNA sequence is TGTGCCACCATTATACCAGCGGGGGGTCCGAGCTCCTACGAGCAGTACGTC. This codes for CATIIPAGGPSSYEQYV.